This T cell receptor beta chain was recovered during a study of blood T cell repertoires in COVID-19. Study as a whole: Whether acute or convalescent, the COVID-19 samples came from the United States, Italy and Spain.

Authors' data handling: Amplification of reference gene primers was used by the study to estimate nucleated cell counts. TCRdb's table, derived via immunoSEQ multiplex PCR, lists solely in-frame clones and lacks some. Clone size and the V and J calls come from that table; the DNA yielded D and trimming. The sample records around 70,000 clones, 83% being singletons. V was trimmed by 3 bases and J by 2 bases, leaving 7 bases between them. The length of the CDR3 is 13 residues. The receptor was derived from a man older than 75 with acute or convalescent COVID-19. This chain uses TRBV12-3 or TRBV12-4 with TRBJ2-5, with no clear D. The source material was peripheral blood. The CDR3 here is CASSFARQETQYF. DNA of the CDR3: TGTGCCAGCAGTTTCGCTAGACAAGAGACCCAGTACTTC.